This T cell receptor beta chain was documented in a study of cytomegalovirus exposure and HLA in healthy donors. Study-level findings and limits: As was reported, the HLA-A and HLA-B alleles of most subjects were accurately predicted from TCR beta sequences. In vitro work confirmed that a few CMV-associated chains recognize CMV antigens. Later work showed greater clonal expansion in HLA-associated TCR beta chains than in equally common others.

The PCR had 60 Vbeta and 13 Jbeta primers. Assay used: immunoSEQ multiplex PCR; TCRdb lists only in-frame clones, some missing. The sample shows 65,000 to 80,000 clones, about 78% of them seen only once. The CDR3 length is 12 residues. The V and J ends lost 5 bases and 8 bases, in that order; junction bases with no gene match: 5. Germline V gene data show CDR1 as SEHNR and CDR2 as FQNEAQ (reference sequence). As regards this clone: What it binds is unknown. In the same sample, other DNA sequences code for this CDR3.

The sample was PBMCs. The chain employs TRBV7-9 and TRBJ1-2, with TRBD1 matching 7 bases. The sequence derives from a woman aged 40 to 55 in good health and CMV-seropositive. The CDR3: CASSPGGPGYTF. CDR3 sequence (DNA): TGTGCCAGCAGCCCAGGGGGTCCGGGCTACACCTTC. The complete variable domain, with remaining parts taken from reference TRBV7-9 and TRBJ1-2, reads DTGVSQNPRHKITKRGQNVTFRCDPISEHNRLYWYRQTLGQGPEFLTYFQNEAQLEKSRLLSDRFSAERPKGSFSTLEIQRTEQGDSAMYLCASSPGGPGYTFGSGTRLTVV.